There are a few counts of the clone carrying this TCR beta chain. The antigen is not known. Within the sample, other DNA sequences also encode this same CDR3. The data belong to a study of shared clonotypes between healthy human individuals. Study context: Three plates each covered CD4 naive and memory; CD8 naive two, CD8 memory one.

The study ran the assay at deep level. It was around 220 ng DNA, around 32,000 T cell genomes, that sorted-subset replicate PCRs used. Sequencing was performed with immunoSEQ multiplex PCR; in TCRdb, only in-frame clones are kept and a portion is missing. The table lists a few million clones, approximately 96% of them singletons. The germline V gene has CDR1 MDHEN and CDR2 SYDVKM. CDR3 length equals 12 residues. V was clipped by 4 bases and J by 5 bases, with 8 bases between them. Study conclusions and caveats: Generation of non-shared clonotypes was less probable than generation of clonotypes shared by all four donors.

The sample taken for sequencing was naive CD4+ T cells sorted from blood. As to subset: CD45RA+ positively selected. The chain has TRBV28 and TRBJ1-1, with D possibly TRBD1 on 5 matching bases. This clonotype originated in a man between 18 and 29 years old in good health. The CDR3 region is CASSWGGTEAFF. The CDR3 DNA reads TGTGCCAGCAGTTGGGGGGGGACTGAAGCTTTCTTT.